This T cell receptor (beta chain) was sequenced during a study of cytomegalovirus exposure and HLA in healthy donors. General study findings and limits: Accurate prediction of most subjects' HLA-A and HLA-B alleles from TCR beta sequences was reported. Later analysis associated a missense DCLRE1C variant with TCR beta V- and J-gene trimming. In a later analysis, donors in an Asian-associated ancestry cluster reportedly had fewer N-insertions in productive TCRs than the cohort mean.

V was pared by 3 bases and J by 3 bases, with 2 bases of the junction left unmatched. The germline CDR1 and CDR2 sequences are SGHRS and YFSETQ. The CDR3 totals 14 residues. PCR used 60 Vbeta primers and 13 Jbeta primers. Profiling relied on immunoSEQ multiplex PCR, and the TCRdb table lists in-frame clones only, not all of them. The sample is made up of 130,000 to 150,000 clones, and the top ten hold approximately 1% of it. Worth noting for this clone: Its antigen is unknown.

V gene TRBV5-1 combines with J gene TRBJ2-7; TRBD2 agrees at 11 bases. The sample was PBMCs. The clonotype comes from a male donor in good health and CMV-seronegative. CDR3 protein: CASSSLAGGYEQYF. In nucleotides, the CDR3 is TGCGCCAGCAGCTCTCTAGCGGGGGGCTACGAGCAGTACTTC.